What follows are 14 T cell receptor beta chains derived from one specimen sequenced in a study of shared clonotypes between healthy human individuals (TCRdb year 2020). Library method: the immunoSEQ multiplex PCR assay. Not all clones reach the TCRdb copy of this immuneACCESS table, which keeps in-frame sequences only. Checked studies attribute under half of the gap to unresolved V genes and leave the rest unexplained. The sample table contains 760,000 or so clones; only one count was recorded for roughly 96% of them. The ten largest clones represent approximately 0.2% of the sample. For the CD8 naive samples, CD45RO-negative cells were positively selected for CCR7, yielding a CD45RA+CCR7+ population from which TemRA cells were excluded. Sequencing was done on a sample of naive CD8+ T cells sorted from blood. Read against the paper, the sample's cell subset or site label means: CD45RA+CCR7+. These receptors all come from a man younger than 40 in good health.

The V call is TRBV13, the J call TRBJ1-4; the match to TRBD1 covers 9 bases. The V segment lost 6 bases and the J segment 8 bases; nucleotides outside the gene matches: 7. The CDR3 totals 14 residues. Germline V lookup: CDR1 PRHDT, CDR2 FYEKMQ (reference sequence). The DNA for the CDR3 is TGTGCCAGCAGTTCGACAGGGGGGAGAGAAAAACTGTTTTTT. Protein sequence: CASSSTGGREKLFF.

The chain has TRBV5-1 and TRBJ1-5; D possibly corresponds to TRBD1 (6 bases). Germline assignment: CDR1 SGHRS and CDR2 YFSETQ. Trimming took off 0 bases at V and 7 bases at J, with 11 bases between the two ends. This CDR3 region has 14 residues. The CDR3 region is CASSLEQGMQPQHF. The CDR3 DNA sequence: TGCGCCAGCAGCTTGGAACAGGGAATGCAGCCCCAGCATTTT.

The rearrangement joins TRBV9 to TRBJ2-7; TRBD2 matches at 7 bases. The CDR3 extends over 15 amino acids. CDR1 and CDR2 (germline): SGDLS, YYNGEE. The V and J ends lost 0 bases and 3 bases, in that order; junction bases with no gene match: 6. This chain's CDR3 is CASSVDPAGFYEQYF. In DNA, the CDR3 is TGTGCCAGCAGCGTAGACCCAGCGGGATTCTACGAGCAGTACTTC.

The chain couples TRBV7-2 to TRBJ1-2, with 12 bases fitting TRBD1. The CDR3 consists of 14 residues. Unmatched junction bases numbered 2, after V lost 5 bases and J lost 4 bases. Per germline, CDR1 SGHTA and CDR2 FQGNSA. The CDR3 region has the DNA TGTGCCAGCAGCGGGACAGGGGGCATCTATGGCTACACCTTC. It specifies CASSGTGGIYGYTF.

The chain uses TRBV7-9 and TRBJ2-3, with TRBD1 matching over 10 bases. CDR3 size: 15 residues. J was trimmed by 3 bases and V by 5 bases; bases with no gene match: 5. Germline V gene data show CDR1 as SEHNR and CDR2 as FQNEAQ (reference sequence). CDR3 bases: TGTGCCAGCAGCACCCGACAGGGGGCTACAGATACGCAGTATTTT. Translating it yields CASSTRQGATDTQYF.

The chain is built from TRBV27 and TRBJ2-7; TRBD2 agrees at 13 bases. The germline gives CDR1 MNHEY, CDR2 SMNVEV (reference sequence). V shed 4 bases and J 0 bases; nucleotides not matched to a gene: 6. This CDR3 comprises 17 residues. The DNA for the CDR3 is TGTGCCAGCAGTTACGGACTAGCGGGAGTTAGCTCCTACGAGCAGTACTTC. It is translated as CASSYGLAGVSSYEQYF.

The chain combines TRBV2 with TRBJ2-7; TRBD2 matches at 12 bases. Trimming removed 3 bases from V and 6 bases from J; junction bases left unmatched: 9. Germline loops: CDR1 SNHLY, CDR2 FYNNEI. This CDR3 is 16 amino acids long. In DNA, the CDR3 is TGTGCCAGCAGTGATTTGTGGACTAGCGGGATGAGCGAGCAGTACTTC. It yields the protein CASSDLWTSGMSEQYF.

The chain is built from TRBV5-1 and TRBJ2-3, with TRBD1 matching 9 bases. Trimming at V came to 4 bases and at J to 6 bases, leaving 12 bases not matched to a gene. The CDR3 length is 16 residues. The germline V gene encodes CDR1 SGHRS and CDR2 YFSETQ. CDR3 nucleotide sequence: TGCGCCAGCAGCCCTATGACAGGGGGTGCAGCGGATACGCAGTATTTT. This encodes CASSPMTGGAADTQYF.

The chain joins TRBV5-1 to TRBJ2-1; 9 nucleotides match TRBD2. The CDR3 is made up of 16 amino acids. Germline-derived CDR1 and CDR2 are SGHRS and YFSETQ. V lost 0 bases, J lost 7 bases, and 8 bases stayed unmatched. The CDR3 nucleotides read TGCGCCAGCAGCTTGGGACTAGCGGCCTACCTAAATGAGCAGTTCTTC. Its translation is CASSLGLAAYLNEQFF. The complete variable domain, with remaining parts taken from reference TRBV5-1 and TRBJ2-1, reads KAGVTQTPRYLIKTRGQQVTLSCSPISGHRSVSWYQQTPGQGLQFLFEYFSETQRNKGNFPGRFSGRQFSNSRSEMNVSTLELGDSALYLCASSLGLAAYLNEQFFGPGTRLTVL.

The rearrangement links TRBV7-9 to TRBJ2-5, with unresolved D. The CDR3 extends over 19 amino acids. CDR1 is SEHNR and CDR2 is FQNEAQ in the germline V gene (reference sequence). V shed 5 bases and J shed 0 bases, with 25 bases lying between them. The DNA for the CDR3 is TGTGCCAGCAGCCCAAATGCTGGGCGGCAAGAGACGTACCAAGAGACCCAGTACTTC. Translated, it gives CASSPNAGRQETYQETQYF.

The V and J genes are TRBV4-1 and TRBJ2-1; D is perhaps TRBD2 (6 bases). V lost 0 bases and J 5 bases, leaving 11 bases between the germline ends. The CDR3 consists of 15 residues. Germline V gene lookup returns CDR1 MGHRA and CDR2 YSYEKL. The CDR3 sequence is CASSQERRGDNEQFF. CDR3 bases: TGCGCCAGCAGCCAAGAAAGGCGCGGGGACAATGAGCAGTTCTTC.

The count of this clone is one. The gene calls are TRBV25-1 and TRBJ2-4, with D maybe TRBD1 (6 bases). Germline V lookup: CDR1 MGHDK, CDR2 SYGVNS. The germline V and J ends were trimmed by 5 bases and 7 bases, with 18 bases remaining between them. The CDR3 has 15 residues. The chain's CDR3 is CASSYAEQGWNIQYF. The CDR3 nucleotides read TGTGCCAGCAGTTACGCCGAACAGGGTTGGAACATTCAGTACTTC.

The V and J genes are TRBV27 and TRBJ2-1, with 12 bases identical to TRBD2. The CDR3 has 15 residues. CDR1 MNHEY and CDR2 SMNVEV come from the germline V gene (reference sequence). With V trimmed by 4 bases and J by 9 bases, 7 bases remained unmatched. As DNA, the CDR3 is TGTGCCAGCAGTTCGTCTAGCGGGAGGGCCATTGAGCAGTTCTTC. Its protein is CASSSSSGRAIEQFF.

The chain couples TRBV6-5 to TRBJ1-2, with a possible D match to TRBD1 (5 bases). Germline CDR1 MNHEY, CDR2 SVGAGI. The V end was cut by 0 bases, the J end by 4 bases, with 12 bases between. CDR3 size: 15 residues. CDR3 loop: CASSYSSRETYGYTF. CDR3 DNA: TGTGCCAGCAGTTACTCGAGCAGGGAGACCTATGGCTACACCTTC.